A single sample is the source of the 24 T cell receptor beta chains below, sequenced in a study of blood T cell repertoires in COVID-19. Produced via immunoSEQ multiplex PCR; TCRdb's table is partial and in-frame only. The table lists roughly 500,000 clones, 80% to 90% of them singletons. Sample: peripheral blood. These receptors came from a human donor in a cohort sampled during active COVID-19.

This chain joins TRBV6-5 and TRBJ1-1; tentatively, D is TRBD1 (6 bases). The germline CDR1 and CDR2 sequences are MNHEY and SVGAGI. V was shortened by 8 bases and J by 3 bases, with 19 bases between the two germline ends. This CDR3 contains 15 residues. Written as DNA, the CDR3 is TGTGCCAGCCTGGGGGGGCGGTTGTGGGACACTGAAGCTTTCTTT. Translated: CASLGGRLWDTEAFF.

This chain joins TRBV28 and TRBJ2-7; TRBD2 aligns across 7 bases. In germline, CDR1 is MDHEN, CDR2 SYDVKM. With V trimmed by 7 bases and J by 2 bases, 11 bases remained unmatched. CDR3 size: 15 residues. The CDR3 nucleotides are TGTGCCAGCACCTCAAGCGGGACTTCCGCCTACGAGCAGTACTTC. This codes for CASTSSGTSAYEQYF.

The CDR3 nucleotides are TGTGCCTGGAGCCTAAATAGCGGGATCAGCACAGATACGCAGTATTTT. Translating it yields CAWSLNSGISTDTQYF. The chain combines TRBV30 with TRBJ2-3; 8 bases line up with TRBD2. The CDR3 consists of 16 residues. V lost 3 bases and J lost 0; bases outside the gene matches: 8. Germline values: CDR1 GTSNPN, CDR2 SVGIG (reference sequence).

Note on this clone: This sample includes further DNA sequences coding for the same CDR3. This rearrangement joins TRBV6-5 to TRBJ1-2, with D uncertain. This CDR3 region has 13 residues. Germline V gives CDR1 MNHEY, CDR2 SVGAGI. Deletions cut 6 bases from V and 2 bases from J, with 10 bases between. Here the CDR3 DNA reads TGTGCCAGCAGGCGGACGGGGAACTATGGCTACACCTTC. It encodes CASRRTGNYGYTF.

V and J are TRBV2 and TRBJ2-7, with D possibly matching TRBD2 (5 bases). The CDR3 is 15 residues long. V lost 8 bases to trimming and J lost 2 bases, with 19 bases between them. Germline V gene data show CDR1 as SNHLY and CDR2 as FYNNEI. The CDR3 region is CASSDLSGSPYEQYF. In nucleotides, the CDR3 is TGTGCCAGCTCGGATTTGTCGGGGTCCCCCTACGAGCAGTACTTC.

This chain connects TRBV19 to TRBJ1-4, with D uncertain. The CDR3 consists of 15 residues. V was trimmed by 7 bases and J by 8 bases, leaving 20 bases between them. Germline V CDR1 and CDR2: LNHDA, SQIVND (reference sequence). The CDR3 DNA reads TGTGCCAGTACCGCAGAATGGAGGGCACGGGAAAAACTGTTTTTT. This sequence encodes CASTAEWRAREKLFF.

V gene TRBV20-1 combines with J gene TRBJ2-2, with D possibly TRBD1 on 6 matching bases. The CDR3 is 15 amino acids. V lost 3 bases to trimming and J lost 4 bases, with 15 bases between them. Germline lookup yields CDR1 DFQATT and CDR2 SNEGSKA (reference sequence). CDR3 loop: CSASHTGRGTGELFF. CDR3 DNA: TGCAGTGCTAGTCACACCGGCAGGGGCACCGGGGAGCTGTTTTTT.

J is TRBJ2-5 and V is TRBV5-4; 9 nucleotides align to TRBD2. Germline V gives CDR1 SGHNT, CDR2 YYREEE (reference sequence). V trimming: 0 bases; J trimming: 4 bases; junction bases outside the gene matches: 7. This CDR3 is built from 16 residues. Here the CDR3 DNA reads TGTGCCAGCAGCTTGGAAAGCGGGAGGTGGATAGAGACCCAGTACTTC. Translated: CASSLESGRWIETQYF.

This chain's CDR3 is CASSLGPGASSYEQYF. The CDR3 coding sequence is TGTGCCAGCAGCTTAGGTCCTGGGGCCAGCTCCTACGAGCAGTACTTC. The V gene is TRBV7-2, the J gene TRBJ2-7, with D possibly matching TRBD1 (5 bases). This CDR3 is built from 16 residues. Germline loops: CDR1 SGHTA, CDR2 FQGNSA. Trimming left V 1 base short and J 0 bases short, with 13 bases between.

In its sample, this clone was seen once. The genes are TRBV3-1 (or the pseudogene TRBV3-2) and TRBJ1-1; 11 nucleotides match TRBD1. Trimming took 4 bases from V and 3 from J; bases not matched to a gene: 10. Germline assignment: CDR1 LGHDT and CDR2 YNNKEL (reference sequence). The CDR3 loop spans 17 amino acids. This CDR3 is CASSLYGGQGEYTEAFF. As DNA, the CDR3 is TGTGCCAGCAGCCTGTATGGGGGACAGGGGGAGTACACTGAAGCTTTCTTT.

The chain recombines TRBV12-3 or TRBV12-4 with TRBJ2-5; no clear D gene. V lost 7 bases and J 2 bases, leaving 5 bases between the germline ends. The CDR3 runs 11 residues. The CDR3 is CASTLQETQYF. The DNA of the CDR3 is TGTGCCAGCACCTTACAAGAGACCCAGTACTTC.

The chain links TRBV27 to TRBJ2-7; TRBD2 agrees at 7 bases. The CDR3 has 15 amino acids. The V segment lost 1 base and the J segment 3 bases; nucleotides outside the gene matches: 6. The V gene's germline CDR1 is MNHEY and CDR2 SMNVEV (reference sequence). In DNA, the CDR3 is TGTGCCAGCAGTTTATTGGGCGGGAGCAACTACGAGCAGTACTTC. Amino acids: CASSLLGGSNYEQYF.

The V gene is TRBV29-1, the J gene TRBJ2-3; D might be TRBD1 (5 bases). The V end was cut by 7 bases, the J end by 6 bases, with 11 bases between. The CDR3 runs 11 residues. Germline CDR1 SQVTM, CDR2 ANQGSEA. The CDR3, as DNA: TGCAGCGGAAGTCCAGGGGATACGCAGTATTTT. Translating it yields CSGSPGDTQYF.

The table lists this clone with a few counts. This chain links TRBV7-2 with TRBJ2-1; 7 positions agree with TRBD1. J was trimmed by 4 bases and V by 5 bases; bases with no gene match: 8. Germline values: CDR1 SGHTA, CDR2 FQGNSA. The CDR3 extends over 15 amino acids. In DNA, the CDR3 is TGTGCCAGCAGCCCACAGGGGTCCTCGTACAATGAGCAGTTCTTC. Translation gives CASSPQGSSYNEQFF. The full variable domain, in which reference TRBV7-2 and TRBJ2-1 provide the parts outside the CDR3, is GAGVSQSPSNKVTEKGKDVELRCDPISGHTALYWYRQSLGQGLEFLIYFQGNSAPDKSGLPSDRFSAERTGGSVSTLTIQRTQQEDSAVYLCASSPQGSSYNEQFFGPGTRLTVL.

This clone appeared a few times. The rearrangement uses TRBV11-2 and TRBJ1-1; D call uncertain. In germline, CDR1 is SGHAT, CDR2 FQNNGV. This CDR3 spans 14 amino acids. Trimming stripped 4 bases from V and 0 bases from J, with 9 bases between. As DNA, the CDR3 is TGTGCCAGCAGCTCGGGTCCTTTGAACACTGAAGCTTTCTTT. Translated: CASSSGPLNTEAFF.

The sample holds one count of this clone. The chain couples TRBV10-2 to TRBJ2-3; 7 bases map to TRBD1. The germline gives CDR1 WSHSY, CDR2 SAAADI. The junction had 5 bases not matched to a gene; V was cut back by 6 bases and J by 2 bases. This CDR3 comprises 14 residues. CDR3 nucleotide sequence: TGCGCCAGCAGAGACAGGGAGCTCACAGATACGCAGTATTTT. It is translated as CASRDRELTDTQYF.

The chain has TRBV5-8 and TRBJ2-5, with 8 bases identical to TRBD2. Germline V gene data show CDR1 as SGHTS and CDR2 as YDEGEE. The CDR3 has 17 amino acids. V was clipped by 1 base and J by 2 bases; unmatched bases: 10. The CDR3 DNA sequence: TGTGCCAGCAGCTTGACCTCTAGCGGGCGCGAACAAGAGACCCAGTACTTC. Encoded protein: CASSLTSSGREQETQYF. Full variable domain (rest looked up from reference TRBV5-8 and TRBJ2-5): EAGVTQSPTHLIKTRGQQATLRCSPISGHTSVYWYQQALGLGLQFLLWYDEGEERNRGNFPPRFSGRQFPNYSSELNVNALELEDSALYLCASSLTSSGREQETQYFGPGTRLLVL.

The rearrangement joins TRBV4-3 to TRBJ2-1; 7 nucleotides agree with TRBD1. Germline V gene lookup returns CDR1 LGHNA and CDR2 YSLEER. There are 15 residues in the CDR3. With 5 bases clipped from V and 6 bases from J, the junction kept 10 bases outside the gene matches. CDR3 in amino acids: CASSEAKGAINEQFF. Written as DNA, the CDR3 is TGCGCCAGCAGCGAGGCGAAGGGGGCCATCAATGAGCAGTTCTTC.

The CDR3: CASSSDGRSNQPQHF. DNA for the CDR3: TGTGCCAGCAGCTCAGACGGGAGAAGCAATCAGCCCCAGCATTTT. The rearrangement links TRBV7-9 to TRBJ1-5; D call uncertain. Germline CDR1 is SEHNR and CDR2 is FQNEAQ (reference sequence). The CDR3 extends over 15 amino acids. V dropped 4 bases and J dropped 1 base, with 11 bases sitting between them.

This clone was seen only once. V gene TRBV29-1 combines with J gene TRBJ2-1; maybe TRBD1 (6 bases). The V gene's germline CDR1 is SQVTM and CDR2 ANQGSEA. The V end was cut by 4 bases, the J end by 5 bases, with 15 bases between. The CDR3 runs to 14 residues. CDR3 protein: CSVAFRGLNNEQFF. For the CDR3, the DNA is TGCAGCGTTGCCTTCAGGGGTTTAAACAATGAGCAGTTCTTC.

The chain combines TRBV27 with TRBJ1-6; the match to TRBD1 covers 9 bases. CDR1 MNHEY and CDR2 SMNVEV come from the germline V gene (reference sequence). The V and J ends lost 2 bases and 5 bases, in that order; junction bases with no gene match: 7. The CDR3 is 17 residues long. CDR3 amino acids: CASSLPSGQGNNSPLHF. In DNA, the CDR3 is TGTGCCAGCAGTTTACCCTCGGGACAGGGCAATAATTCACCCCTCCACTTT.

This chain uses TRBV3-1 (or the pseudogene TRBV3-2) with TRBJ1-6; no reliable D call. The CDR3 has 12 amino acids. V lost 4 bases and J 7 bases, leaving 5 bases between the germline ends. The germline V gene has CDR1 LGHDT and CDR2 YNNKEL (reference sequence). The CDR3 DNA sequence: TGTGCCAGCAGCCGTCAGAATTCACCCCTCCACTTT. Its protein product is CASSRQNSPLHF.

This clone was counted a single time. The chain recombines TRBV2 with TRBJ2-7; D might be TRBD1 (5 bases). CDR1 is SNHLY and CDR2 is FYNNEI in the germline V gene. With 0 bases removed from V and 1 base from J, the gap between germline ends came to 7 bases. The CDR3 is 14 amino acids. The CDR3 bases are TGTGCCAGCAGTGAAGCGCGACAGTCCTACGAGCAGTACTTC. Residues: CASSEARQSYEQYF.

The V and J genes are TRBV6-5 and TRBJ1-6; D is possibly TRBD1 (5 bases). Germline values: CDR1 MNHEY, CDR2 SVGAGI. This CDR3 region has 14 residues. V lost 7 bases and J 4 bases, leaving 11 bases between the germline ends. CDR3 DNA: TGTGCCAGCACCAGAGACAGATATAATTCACCCCTCCACTTT. Translated: CASTRDRYNSPLHF.